A single sample gave rise to the 26 T cell receptor beta chains below, sequenced in a study of blood T cell repertoires in COVID-19. TCRdb's table, derived via immunoSEQ multiplex PCR, lists solely in-frame clones and lacks some. The table includes some 45,000 clones, roughly 92% detected once. Sequenced sample: peripheral blood. Every receptor here comes from a man aged 45 to 65 with active COVID-19.

The chain couples TRBV28 to TRBJ1-2; TRBD1 is a possible D gene (5 bases). This CDR3 contains 15 residues. CDR1 and CDR2 (germline): MDHEN, SYDVKM. Trimming left V 5 bases short and J 5 bases short, with 18 bases between. The DNA for the CDR3 is TGTGCCAGCAGTCTCCAAGACAGTGTCCCATATGGCTACACCTTC. Its translation is CASSLQDSVPYGYTF.

The chain combines TRBV10-1 with TRBJ2-3, with TRBD2 matching over 10 bases. Germline V gene lookup returns CDR1 WNHNN and CDR2 SYGVQD (reference sequence). The CDR3 spans 17 residues. J gave up 0 bases and V 2 bases, and 5 bases lay outside the gene matches. The DNA for the CDR3 is TGCGCCAGCAGTGAGCCTAGCGGGAGTACGAGCACAGATACGCAGTATTTT. It encodes CASSEPSGSTSTDTQYF.

This clone was detected once. The chain is built from TRBV10-3 and TRBJ2-7, with 7 bases aligning to TRBD1. With 5 bases clipped from V and 5 bases from J, the junction kept 6 bases outside the gene matches. The CDR3 is 13 amino acids. CDR1 is ENHRY, CDR2 SYGVKD, per germline. The CDR3 bases are TGTGCCATCAGTCCACAGGGGATCGACGAGCAGTACTTC. Translated, it gives CAISPQGIDEQYF.

The chain links TRBV7-2 to TRBJ2-3, with a tentative D call TRBD1 (6 bases). V gave up 1 base and J gave up 7 bases, with 9 bases separating them. The CDR3 spans 13 residues. Germline CDR1 is SGHTA and CDR2 is FQGNSA. In DNA form, the CDR3 reads TGTGCCAGCAGCTTAGAGACAGGCAATACGCAGTATTTT. Amino acids: CASSLETGNTQYF.

V usage is TRBV10-3 and J usage is TRBJ1-1, with TRBD1 identical over 7 bases. Losses at the gene ends were 7 bases for V and 4 bases for J; bases not matched to a gene: 9. This CDR3 spans 14 amino acids. Germline loops: CDR1 ENHRY, CDR2 SYGVKD. CDR3 DNA: TGTGCCATCAAAACAGACAGGGTGAGCACTGAAGCTTTCTTT. It is translated as CAIKTDRVSTEAFF.

This rearrangement joins TRBV2 to TRBJ2-7; TRBD1 agrees at 9 bases. V trimming: 2 bases; J trimming: 5 bases; junction bases outside the gene matches: 13. Germline values: CDR1 SNHLY, CDR2 FYNNEI. The CDR3 consists of 17 residues. For the CDR3, the DNA is TGTGCCAGCAGTGAAAAGTTCCTAGAGACAGGGGGAGACGAGCAGTACTTC. This codes for CASSEKFLETGGDEQYF.

This clone was seen just once. The rearrangement links TRBV11-1 to TRBJ2-1, with D hard to call. V was cut by 6 bases and J by 4 bases, with 10 bases left in between. Germline CDR1 SGHAT, CDR2 FQDESV (reference sequence). The CDR3 loop spans 13 amino acids. The CDR3 sequence: CASSPTGYNEQFF. The CDR3 nucleotides read TGTGCCAGCAGTCCAACCGGGTACAATGAGCAGTTCTTC.

The rearrangement links TRBV4-2 to TRBJ2-5; D unresolved. CDR3 length: 12 amino acids. Trimming stripped 0 bases from V and 5 bases from J, with 4 bases between. CDR1 is LGHNA, CDR2 YNFKEQ, per germline. The CDR3 spells CASSQEGETQYF. CDR3 bases: TGTGCCAGCAGCCAAGAGGGCGAGACCCAGTACTTC.

This clone was seen once. J is TRBJ1-3 and V is TRBV2; 7 positions match TRBD1. V shed 0 bases and J 2 bases; nucleotides not matched to a gene: 1. The germline CDR1 and CDR2 sequences are SNHLY and FYNNEI. This CDR3 is built from 15 residues. The CDR3 loop reads CASSEATGPGNTIYF. The CDR3 nucleotides are TGTGCCAGCAGTGAAGCGACAGGGCCTGGAAACACCATATATTTT.

The chain combines TRBV4-1 with TRBJ2-1, with 12 bases aligning to TRBD2. Germline V gene sequence: CDR1 MGHRA, CDR2 YSYEKL. The V segment lost 0 bases and the J segment 9 bases; nucleotides outside the gene matches: 3. This CDR3 spans 15 amino acids. The DNA of the CDR3 is TGCGCCAGCAGCCAAGATGGACTAGCGGGAATTGAGCAGTTCTTC. Translated: CASSQDGLAGIEQFF.

V and J are TRBV5-1 and TRBJ2-2; TRBD1 aligns across 10 bases. In germline, CDR1 is SGHRS, CDR2 YFSETQ. J was trimmed by 4 bases and V by 4 bases; bases with no gene match: 4. CDR3 length: 15 amino acids. Here the CDR3 reads CASSTGQGLTGELFF. CDR3 DNA: TGCGCCAGCAGCACGGGACAGGGGCTCACCGGGGAGCTGTTTTTT.

The chain links TRBV5-1 to TRBJ2-1, with TRBD2 identical over 8 bases. Per the germline V gene, CDR1 is SGHRS and CDR2 is YFSETQ. CDR3 length equals 16 residues. V dropped 1 base and J dropped 7; count of bases not matched to a gene: 10. This CDR3 reads CASSLNPAGVGNEQFF. CDR3 nucleotides: TGCGCCAGCAGCTTGAATCCAGCGGGAGTAGGAAATGAGCAGTTCTTC.

This chain links TRBV4-1 with TRBJ1-3, with D tentatively TRBD1 (6 bases). CDR1 and CDR2 from the germline V gene are MGHRA and YSYEKL. With 1 base removed from V and 4 bases from J, the gap between germline ends came to 14 bases. The CDR3 consists of 16 residues. CDR3 sequence reads: CASSQVTGIGGNTIYF. CDR3 coding DNA: TGCGCCAGCAGCCAAGTTACAGGGATAGGAGGAAACACCATATATTTT.

This clone was detected once. The J gene is TRBJ1-2, the V gene TRBV11-1; 7 bases fit TRBD1. The CDR3 runs 16 residues. V lost 5 bases, J lost 3 bases, and 12 bases stayed unmatched. Germline assignment: CDR1 SGHAT and CDR2 FQDESV (reference sequence). The CDR3 sequence is CASSGWTVQGDYGYTF. For the CDR3, the DNA is TGTGCCAGCAGCGGATGGACCGTCCAGGGGGACTATGGCTACACCTTC.

This CDR3 reads CASSRYKAGGTYEQYF. Here the CDR3 DNA reads TGTGCCAGCAGTAGATACAAAGCGGGAGGCACCTACGAGCAGTACTTC. V is TRBV28 and J is TRBJ2-7; 9 bases agree with TRBD2. V dropped 5 bases and J dropped 2; count of bases not matched to a gene: 10. Germline V gene lookup returns CDR1 MDHEN and CDR2 SYDVKM. This CDR3 comprises 16 residues.

In this sample, this clone turned up once. V and J are TRBV9 and TRBJ1-1; 7 nucleotides line up with TRBD1. Looked up from germline, CDR1 is SGDLS and CDR2 is YYNGEE. V was clipped by 4 bases and J by 5 bases; unmatched bases: 2. The CDR3 is 12 amino acids. CDR3 nucleotide sequence: TGTGCCAGCAGCAAACAGGGGACTGAAGCTTTCTTT. Amino acids: CASSKQGTEAFF.

The J gene is TRBJ2-1, the V gene TRBV5-4; 12 bases are shared with TRBD2. There are 15 residues in the CDR3. Trimming took 0 bases from V and 7 from J; bases not matched to a gene: 2. CDR1 and CDR2 (germline): SGHNT, YYREEE (reference sequence). This chain's CDR3 is CASSLGTSGTNEQFF. CDR3 nucleotide sequence: TGTGCCAGCAGCTTGGGGACTAGCGGGACGAATGAGCAGTTCTTC.

This chain joins TRBV7-3 and TRBJ1-1; TRBD1 is a possible D gene (5 bases). The CDR3 is 15 amino acids. Per the germline V gene, CDR1 is SGHTA and CDR2 is FQGTGA. Trimming took off 0 bases at V and 5 bases at J, with 13 bases between the two ends. The CDR3 sequence is CASSLTGGPGTEAFF. The CDR3 DNA reads TGTGCCAGCAGCTTAACCGGGGGACCGGGGACTGAAGCTTTCTTT.

The chain combines TRBV7-9 with TRBJ1-6, with D uncertain. The CDR3 has 14 amino acids. Trimming removed 5 bases from V and 6 bases from J, with 11 bases in between. Looked up from germline, CDR1 is SEHNR and CDR2 is FQNEAQ (reference sequence). CDR3 loop: CASSPGEGNSPLHF. CDR3 DNA sequence: TGTGCCAGCAGCCCCGGGGAGGGTAATTCACCCCTCCACTTT.

This chain connects TRBV5-1 to TRBJ2-7, with D maybe TRBD1 (6 bases). CDR1 is SGHRS, CDR2 YFSETQ, per germline. V lost 4 bases to trimming and J lost 4 bases, with 18 bases between them. The CDR3 totals 15 residues. CDR3 bases: TGCGCCAGCAGCCTATATTCCGGGACAACTTACGAGCAGTACTTC. Translating it yields CASSLYSGTTYEQYF.

V usage is TRBV7-2 and J usage is TRBJ2-7, with TRBD2 matching over 12 bases. Germline CDR1 is SGHTA and CDR2 is FQGNSA. The V gene end was trimmed by 4 bases and the J gene end by 4 bases; junction bases not matched to a gene: 5. The CDR3 sequence is 15 residues long. The CDR3 loop is CASSSGLAGWYEQYF. In DNA form, the CDR3 reads TGTGCCAGCAGCTCAGGACTAGCGGGATGGTACGAGCAGTACTTC.

The J gene is TRBJ2-7, the V gene TRBV6-6, with 12 bases that match TRBD2. The V gene end was trimmed by 7 bases and the J gene end by 5 bases; junction bases not matched to a gene: 12. Germline CDR1 MNHNY, CDR2 SVGAGI (reference sequence). The CDR3 is made up of 16 amino acids. In nucleotides, the CDR3 is TGTGCCAGCACCCTAGCGGGAGGGCGTGCTATCCACGAGCAGTACTTC. Protein: CASTLAGGRAIHEQYF.

The chain recombines TRBV15 with TRBJ1-1; 10 bases match TRBD1. Per germline, CDR1 LNHNV and CDR2 YYDKDF (reference sequence). J gave up 2 bases and V 4 bases, and 4 bases lay outside the gene matches. The CDR3 loop spans 15 amino acids. The CDR3: CATSIRTGGNTEAFF. The DNA of the CDR3 is TGTGCCACCAGCATTAGGACAGGGGGAAACACTGAAGCTTTCTTT.

The CDR3 region has the DNA TGTGCCAGCAGGCCACAGGGACGTCAAGCGAACACTGAAGCTTTCTTT. Protein: CASRPQGRQANTEAFF. This sequence joins TRBV28 and TRBJ1-1, with TRBD1 as a possible D gene (6 bases). The CDR3 is made up of 16 amino acids. Trimming removed 6 bases from V and 1 base from J, with 18 bases in between. Germline CDR1 and CDR2: MDHEN and SYDVKM.

The chain uses TRBV7-8 and TRBJ1-5, with 7 positions matching TRBD1. Germline V gives CDR1 SGHVS, CDR2 FQNEAQ. This CDR3 has 15 residues. V shed 3 bases and J 4 bases; nucleotides not matched to a gene: 6. CDR3 DNA sequence: TGTGCCAGCAGCTTGGGGGACAGAATAAATCAGCCCCAGCATTTT. Its protein product is CASSLGDRINQPQHF.

The chain joins TRBV7-2 to TRBJ1-1; the match to TRBD1 covers 9 bases. V shed 5 bases, J shed 5 bases, and the junction held 9 bases outside the gene matches. The germline V gene has CDR1 SGHTA and CDR2 FQGNSA. This CDR3 comprises 15 residues. This CDR3 reads CASSKQGALLTEAFF. Here the CDR3 DNA reads TGTGCCAGCAGCAAACAGGGGGCTCTCCTTACTGAAGCTTTCTTT.